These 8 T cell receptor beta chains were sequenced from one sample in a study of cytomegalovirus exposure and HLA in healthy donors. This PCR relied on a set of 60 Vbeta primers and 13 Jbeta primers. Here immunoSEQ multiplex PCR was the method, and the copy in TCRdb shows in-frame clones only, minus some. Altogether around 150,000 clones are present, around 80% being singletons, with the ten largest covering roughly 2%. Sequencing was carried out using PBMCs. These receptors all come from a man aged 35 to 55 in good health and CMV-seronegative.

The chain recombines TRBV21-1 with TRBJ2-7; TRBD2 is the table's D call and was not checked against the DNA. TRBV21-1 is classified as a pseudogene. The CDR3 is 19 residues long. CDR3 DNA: TGTGCCAGCAGCAAAGTGGGGGGGCAGGGCAGATTTCTATCCTACGAGCAGTACTTC. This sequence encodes CASSKVGGQGRFLSYEQYF.

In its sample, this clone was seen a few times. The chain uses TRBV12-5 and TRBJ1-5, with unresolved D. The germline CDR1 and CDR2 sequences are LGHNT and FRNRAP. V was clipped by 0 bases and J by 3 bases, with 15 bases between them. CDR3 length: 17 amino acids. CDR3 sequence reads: CASGLVPRGRNNQPQHF. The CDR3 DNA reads TGTGCTAGTGGTTTGGTACCTCGGGGAAGGAACAATCAGCCCCAGCATTTT.

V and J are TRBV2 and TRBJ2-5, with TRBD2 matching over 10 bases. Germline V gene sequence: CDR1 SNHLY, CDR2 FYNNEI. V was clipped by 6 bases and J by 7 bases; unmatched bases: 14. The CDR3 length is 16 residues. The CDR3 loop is CASSGEGLAALGTQYF. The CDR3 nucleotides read TGTGCCAGCAGCGGCGAAGGACTAGCGGCCCTAGGGACCCAGTACTTC.

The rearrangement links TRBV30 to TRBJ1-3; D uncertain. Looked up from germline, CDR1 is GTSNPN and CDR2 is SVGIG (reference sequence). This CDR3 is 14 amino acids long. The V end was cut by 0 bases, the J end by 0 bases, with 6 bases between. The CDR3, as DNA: TGTGCCTGGAGTGTGGGCTTCTCTGGAAACACCATATATTTT. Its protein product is CAWSVGFSGNTIYF.

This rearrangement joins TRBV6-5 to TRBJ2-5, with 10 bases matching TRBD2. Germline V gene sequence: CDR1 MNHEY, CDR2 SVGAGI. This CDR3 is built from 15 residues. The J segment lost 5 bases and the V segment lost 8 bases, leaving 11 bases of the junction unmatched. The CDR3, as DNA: TGTGCCAGCCGCTCCCCTAGCGGGAGAAGTGAGACCCAGTACTTC. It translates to CASRSPSGRSETQYF.

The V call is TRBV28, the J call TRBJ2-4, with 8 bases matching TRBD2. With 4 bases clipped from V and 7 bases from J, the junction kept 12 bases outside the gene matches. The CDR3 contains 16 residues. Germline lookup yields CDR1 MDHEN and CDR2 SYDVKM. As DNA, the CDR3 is TGTGCCAGCAGTTGGGGGGCAGCGGGAGCTTCGAACATTCAGTACTTC. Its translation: CASSWGAAGASNIQYF.

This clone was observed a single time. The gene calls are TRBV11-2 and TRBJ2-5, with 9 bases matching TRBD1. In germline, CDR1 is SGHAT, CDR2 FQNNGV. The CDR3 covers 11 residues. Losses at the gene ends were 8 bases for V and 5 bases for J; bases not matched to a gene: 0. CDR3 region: CASGQGETQYF. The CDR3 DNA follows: TGTGCCAGCGGACAGGGGGAGACCCAGTACTTC.

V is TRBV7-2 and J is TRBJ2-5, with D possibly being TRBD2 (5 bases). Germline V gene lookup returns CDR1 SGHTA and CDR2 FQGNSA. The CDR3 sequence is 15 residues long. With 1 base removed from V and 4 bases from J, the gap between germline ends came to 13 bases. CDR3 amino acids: CASSLVVSSRETQYF. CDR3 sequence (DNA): TGTGCCAGCAGCTTAGTAGTGTCTAGCAGAGAGACCCAGTACTTC.